A single T cell receptor beta chain is shown here with its context. The entry originates in a study of OX40 agonist ivuxolimab in advanced cancers. The assay was immunoSEQ multiplex PCR, and TCRdb's table has in-frame clones only and misses some. Of approximately 66,000 clones listed, 88% were seen once; the top ten hold 0.45% to 0.6%. CDR1 and CDR2 from the germline V gene are SSHAT and FNYEAQ (reference sequence). This CDR3 has 15 amino acids. Trimming took 5 bases from V and 5 from J; bases not matched to a gene: 6. This sequence joins TRBV7-7 and TRBJ2-1, with 10 positions matching TRBD2. This clonotype was sampled from an adult with an advanced solid tumor such as melanoma, head and neck, liver or kidney cancer. The specimen comprised CD4+ or CD8+ T cells sorted from blood, sampled in a trial of the OX40 agonist ivuxolimab. CDR3 DNA: TGTGCCAGCAGCCTCAGCGGGGGGGTTCACAATGAGCAGTTCTTC. As protein: CASSLSGGVHNEQFF.